This record looks at one TCR beta chain sequence and its context. Its antigen is undetermined. The data are from a study of cytomegalovirus exposure and HLA in healthy donors. Across the study: There were approximately 400 genotyped donors. Of these, about 80% fell in the genetic ancestry cluster associated with self-reported Caucasian donors. The study, taken as a whole, reports: Some highly shared sequence variants likely arose as a pipeline artifact.

Use of 60 Vbeta and 13 Jbeta primers characterized the PCR. The data were produced by immunoSEQ multiplex PCR, yet TCRdb's version contains in-frame clones alone and is incomplete. The data contain roughly 150,000 clones, roughly 80% of them singletons. The germline V gene encodes CDR1 SGHRS and CDR2 YFSETQ. V gave up 0 bases and J gave up 7 bases, with 16 bases separating them. This CDR3 has 16 residues. This receptor was identified in a male donor in good health and CMV-seronegative. Sequenced: PBMCs. The chain combines TRBV5-1 with TRBJ2-2; the D is unclear. The CDR3 is CASSLGPGPRNGELFF. The CDR3 bases are TGCGCCAGCAGCTTGGGACCGGGTCCCCGGAACGGGGAGCTGTTTTTT.